The T cell receptor (beta chain) described here comes from a study of T cell responses to AZD1222 COVID-19 vaccine. Study as a whole: Pooling of second doses given at about 4 or about 12 weeks was done. General study results and limits: The donors showed a predominance of white British ancestry and of females, with possible underestimation of clonal diversity. At study baseline, merely roughly 6 AZD1222 recipients were seropositive.

TCRdb's copy holds only in-frame clones and misses some; the assay was immunoSEQ multiplex PCR. The sample consists of approximately 180,000 clones, about 90% of them appearing once. About this clone itself: Its specificity is unknown.

The CDR3 sequence is 11 residues long. V lost 1 base, J lost 5 bases, and 3 bases lay in between. Germline CDR1 and CDR2: SGHRS and YFSETQ. V usage is TRBV5-1 and J usage is TRBJ2-5; D is undetermined. The material sequenced was peripheral blood, taken on day 0 of AZD1222 vaccination. The TCR originated in an adult in good health. The CDR3 nucleotides are TGCGCCAGCAGCTTGCGTGAGACCCAGTACTTC. Translating gives CASSLRETQYF.